Listed here are 21 T cell receptor beta chains from one sample, sequenced in a study of blood T cells in healthy people across ages (dated by TCRdb to the mid-2010s). The library was generated by 5' RACE. Sequencing was performed on an Illumina HiSeq 2500. A second PCR of roughly 7 to 11 cycles was run with a J-beta primer mix and a sample-barcoded 5' primer. TCRdb applied fastp at Q25 and MiXCR to the public reads, then kept only in-frame beta chains. Under each unique CDR3 protein, matching rows form one entry showing the most common genes and DNA. A total of hundreds of thousands of distinct CDR3 sequences appear in this sample, 44% of them only once. Of the sample, around 21% falls within the top ten clones. The sequencing input was blood. Receptors were obtained from a man in his 60s in good health.

The V gene is TRBV20-1, the J gene TRBJ1-4, with TRBD1 as a possible D gene (5 bases). The CDR3 contains 14 residues. V was trimmed by 4 bases and J by 7 bases, leaving 16 bases between them. CDR1 is DFQATT, CDR2 SNEGSKA, per germline (reference sequence). CDR3 in amino acids: CSAINRLAGEKLFF. CDR3 bases: TGCAGTGCTATTAACAGGTTGGCGGGTGAAAAACTGTTTTTT.

The chain carries TRBV4-3 and TRBJ2-1; D is undetermined. The CDR3 totals 15 residues. Germline CDR1 reads LGHNA; CDR2 reads YSLEER. Trimming removed 1 base at V and 4 bases at J, with 11 bases between. The DNA of the CDR3 is TGCGCCAGCAGCCAAGGGGCCCTCATGTACAATGAGCAGTTCTTC. Translating it yields CASSQGALMYNEQFF.

With respect to this clonotype: Being one base from a much bigger clone, this may be a read error. This chain links TRBV14 with TRBJ1-2; a weak D match, TRBD1 (5 bases). Looked up from germline, CDR1 is SGHDN and CDR2 is FVKESK. This CDR3 has 13 residues. The CDR3 protein is CAGSAGLGYGYTF. In nucleotides, the CDR3 is TGTGCCGGCAGCGCGGGACTTGGCTATGGCTACACCTTC.

To note about this clonotype: A junction end diverges from the germline sequence, so it may reflect a read error. CDR3 sequence reads: CTIRPGTDYGYTF. The DNA for the CDR3 is TGTACCATCAGACCCGGGACAGACTATGGCTACACCTTC. The rearrangement uses TRBV10-3 and TRBJ1-2; 7 bases align to TRBD1. This CDR3 spans 13 amino acids. Germline V gives CDR1 ENHRY, CDR2 SYGVKD.

This rearrangement joins TRBV5-5 to TRBJ2-7; D is ambiguous. The CDR3 is 12 residues long. The V end lost 1 base, the J end lost 6 bases, and 8 bases lay between the germline ends. Looked up from germline, CDR1 is SGHKS and CDR2 is YYEKEE (reference sequence). This CDR3 is CASSLPDGEQYF. CDR3 DNA: TGTGCCAGCAGCTTGCCAGACGGCGAGCAGTACTTC.

This chain uses TRBV7-2 with TRBJ2-1; 8 bases are shared with TRBD1. Germline V gives CDR1 SGHTA, CDR2 FQGNSA. This CDR3 has 14 amino acids. Trimming cost V 3 bases and J 9 bases; bases outside gene matches: 7. Written as DNA, the CDR3 is TGTGCCAGCAGCTTTTCAGGGGGCAATACTGAGCAGTTCTTC. It is translated as CASSFSGGNTEQFF.

This clonotype has just one count. The V call is TRBV7-6, the J call TRBJ2-2; tentative D call: TRBD1 (6 bases). The CDR3 is 14 amino acids. Trimming shortened V by 5 bases and J by 8 bases, and 15 bases separated the two germline ends. Germline CDR1 and CDR2: SGHVS and FNYEAQ. The CDR3 sequence: CASSPGQYNGELFF. The CDR3 nucleotides read TGTGCCAGCAGCCCCGGACAGTATAATGGGGAGCTGTTTTTT.

This clonotype was counted between two and nine times. The chain couples TRBV7-2 to TRBJ2-5, with a tentative D call TRBD1 (6 bases). The CDR3 contains 14 residues. V lost 6 bases and J lost 1, with 12 bases in between. The germline gives CDR1 SGHTA, CDR2 FQGNSA. CDR3 sequence reads: CASSRRQVQETQYF. The CDR3 nucleotides are TGTGCCAGCAGTCGTAGACAGGTCCAAGAGACCCAGTACTTC.

The chain uses TRBV6-2 or TRBV6-3 and TRBJ2-2; D is perhaps TRBD2 (6 bases). Trimming cost V 5 bases and J 8 bases, with 18 bases left between them. The CDR3 sequence is 15 residues long. CDR1 and CDR2 (germline): MNHEY, SVGEGT. The CDR3 loop is CASSKRGTSTGELFF. The CDR3 nucleotides read TGTGCCAGCAGTAAACGCGGGACTTCGACTGGGGAGCTGTTTTTT.

This clonotype has just a few counts. The chain combines TRBV12-3 or TRBV12-4 with TRBJ1-5; 7 bases are shared with TRBD1. The CDR3 has 15 residues. The V gene end was trimmed by 3 bases and the J gene end by 1 base; junction bases not matched to a gene: 3. The DNA of the CDR3 is TGTGCCAGCAGTTTCGCAGGGGGGAGCAATCAGCCCCAGCATTTT. This encodes CASSFAGGSNQPQHF.

J is TRBJ2-1 and V is TRBV11-3, with 7 bases matching TRBD2. The CDR3 is 14 residues long. Germline assignment: CDR1 SGHNT and CDR2 YENEEA. V lost 5 bases to trimming and J lost 7 bases; unmatched junction nucleotides: 8. The CDR3 nucleotides read TGTGCCAGCAGCCTTAAGCGGGGTGTAAATGAGCAGTTCTTC. The encoded protein is CASSLKRGVNEQFF.

The chain couples TRBV9 to TRBJ1-5; TRBD1 matches at 12 bases. The J segment lost 4 bases and the V segment lost 4 bases, leaving 6 bases of the junction unmatched. This CDR3 is built from 16 residues. The V gene's germline CDR1 is SGDLS and CDR2 YYNGEE. In DNA form, the CDR3 reads TGTGCCAGCAGCCCGGGACAGGGGGCTTTGAATCAGCCCCAGCATTTT. This gives the protein CASSPGQGALNQPQHF.

V is TRBV2 and J is TRBJ2-3; weak D call: TRBD1 (5 bases). CDR1 and CDR2 (germline): SNHLY, FYNNEI. Trimming pared 9 bases from V and 4 bases from J, leaving 14 bases between. There are 13 residues in the CDR3. The CDR3 spells CARGDSPSDTQYF. For the CDR3, the DNA is TGTGCCAGAGGGGATAGTCCTTCAGATACGCAGTATTTT. Full variable domain (missing parts from reference TRBV2 and TRBJ2-3): EPEVTQTPSHQVTQMGQEVILRCVPISNHLYFYWYRQILGQKVEFLVSFYNNEISEKSEIFDDQFSVERPDGSNFTLKIRSTKLEDSAMYFCARGDSPSDTQYFGPGTRLTVL.

V gene TRBV12-3 or TRBV12-4 combines with J gene TRBJ2-5; the D is unclear. Deletions cut 6 bases from V and 0 bases from J, with 11 bases between. CDR3 length: 14 amino acids. CDR3 in DNA: TGTGCCAGCAGCATTCGGACCTACCAAGAGACCCAGTACTTC. Amino acids: CASSIRTYQETQYF.

The chain has TRBV7-2 and TRBJ2-7, with D perhaps given as TRBD1 or TRBD2 (5 bases each). The V end lost 5 bases, the J end lost 0 bases, and 23 bases lay between the germline ends. The germline V gene encodes CDR1 SGHTA and CDR2 FQGNSA. This CDR3 region has 18 residues. The CDR3 here is CASSLLPHTGPSSYEQYF. The CDR3 DNA follows: TGTGCCAGCAGCCTCCTTCCTCACACGGGGCCGAGCTCCTACGAGCAGTACTTC.

This clonotype was counted a few times. The CDR3 is CASSQEGASLIYEQYF. In DNA, the CDR3 is TGCGCCAGCAGCCAAGAAGGGGCGAGCCTGATCTACGAGCAGTACTTC. The rearrangement uses TRBV4-3 and TRBJ2-5; TRBD1 might be the D (5 bases). TRBJ2-7 matches the DNA end more closely, so the J call is doubtful. This CDR3 has 16 amino acids. Germline V gene lookup returns CDR1 LGHNA and CDR2 YSLEER.

The rearrangement links TRBV29-1 to TRBJ2-7; the D gene is possibly TRBD1 (7 bases). The V end was cut by 3 bases, the J end by 7 bases, with 16 bases between. Germline-derived CDR1 and CDR2 are SQVTM and ANQGSEA. This CDR3 is 13 amino acids long. CDR3: CSVDEGRGREQYF. The CDR3, as DNA: TGCAGCGTTGATGAGGGCAGGGGGAGGGAGCAGTACTTC.

Only one count was recorded for this clonotype. The genes are TRBV5-1 and TRBJ2-3; TRBD2 aligns across 9 bases. Trimming took 4 bases from V and 3 from J; bases not matched to a gene: 9. The length of the CDR3 is 16 residues. Germline loops: CDR1 SGHRS, CDR2 YFSETQ. CDR3 sequence reads: CASSEFSGRGTDTQYF. CDR3 coding DNA: TGCGCCAGCAGCGAATTTAGCGGGAGAGGGACAGATACGCAGTATTTT.

Written as DNA, the CDR3 is TGTGCCAGCAGTATGAAGGGACCCCACTATAATTCACCCCTCCACTTT. Amino acid sequence: CASSMKGPHYNSPLHF. The chain is built from TRBV27 and TRBJ1-6, with a possible D match to TRBD1 (5 bases). CDR1 and CDR2 (germline): MNHEY, SMNVEV (reference sequence). V lost 5 bases and J lost 3, with 14 bases in between. There are 16 residues in the CDR3.

This clonotype was seen more than once but under ten times. This chain links TRBV4-3 with TRBJ2-5, with 9 bases fitting TRBD2. Unmatched junction bases numbered 16, after V lost 3 bases and J lost 11 bases. Germline CDR1 reads LGHNA; CDR2 reads YSLEER. This CDR3 has 16 residues. CDR3 sequence: CASSQGTGLADNEQYF. CDR3 sequence (DNA): TGCGCCAGCAGCCAGGGGACGGGACTAGCCGACAATGAGCAGTACTTC.

The rearrangement joins TRBV7-6 to TRBJ2-3; D gene unclear. Trimming took off 2 bases at V and 4 bases at J, with 13 bases between the two ends. Germline V CDR1 and CDR2: SGHVS, FNYEAQ. The CDR3 covers 15 residues. CDR3 sequence reads: CASSLNGGSPDTQYF. For the CDR3, the DNA is TGTGCCAGCAGCTTAAACGGCGGTAGCCCAGATACGCAGTATTTT.